This TCR beta chain comes out of a study of blood T cell repertoires in COVID-19 (dated by TCRdb to about 2020). In the study overall: The collaborator samples originated in the United States, Italy and Spain and spanned the acute and convalescent phases of COVID-19. The material from the prospective study consisted of cDNA or gDNA derived from T cells, B-cell-depleted T cells, or PBMCs. Subjects who had been exposed to COVID-19, were actively infected with it, or had recovered from it provided the deeply sampled blood TCRbeta repertoires that made up the dataset. The repertoires were released in a freely available public database intended as a resource for research on the immune response to SARS-CoV-2. The samples were drawn from the first 160 participants of the ongoing ImmuneRACE study and from 1,200 or so subjects provided by 6 global collaborators. A de-identified subject ID, COVID-19 status, age in years and sex were almost always included in the sample metadata. HLA class I and class II types, where available, came from metadata supplied by the sample provider rather than from assay-based typing. What the study reported, not specific to this receptor: The quantity of clinical and demographic metadata differed by source and by participant and was supplied without curation.

The immunoSEQ Assay, a bias-controlled multiplex PCR, was used to amplify TCRbeta CDR3 regions from genomic DNA. On the study's bioinformatics: Nucleated cell counts per sample were estimated from amplification of reference gene primers within the assay. To quantify the absolute abundance of each unique TCRbeta CDR3 rearrangement, sequence reads were collapsed and filtered. For each sample, productive Simpson clonality was calculated by taking the square root of Simpson's diversity index across productive rearrangements. The clones in this table, taken by TCRdb from immuneACCESS, are in-frame only. Not every clone is retained; where verified, under half of the shortfall comes from an unresolved V gene, and the cause of the rest is unknown. V and J calls plus clone size are reproduced from that table; the DNA served to infer D and trimming. Counted in this sample were fewer than 60,000 clones; more than 80% of them appeared once. Of the sample, 6.5% falls within the top ten clones.

This clone has a single count. The target of this receptor is not known. No base quality values were provided; no much bigger clone lies one nucleotide off. CDR1 and CDR2 were assigned from the germline V gene as SGHTS and YDEGEE. Cut back by 3 bases and 0 bases, the V and J ends lie 8 bases apart. From cysteine to phenylalanine, the CDR3 is 14 amino acids long. Here the CDR3 DNA is all that survives: 42 bases in frame from base 1. Each collaborating institution followed its own protocols to collect whole blood in K2EDTA tubes. For TCRbeta analysis, collaborator samples were shipped as frozen whole blood, as isolated PBMCs, or as DNA extracted from either sample type.

Sequences were obtained from peripheral blood. The V gene is TRBV5-8 and the J gene is TRBJ2-3, and possibly TRBD2, on 6 matching bases. This TCR derives from a man between 60 and 75 years old with acute or convalescent COVID-19. The DNA sequence reads TGTGCCAGCAGCTGGAGCGGGAGCACAGATACGCAGTATTTT. This is translated as CASSWSGSTDTQYF.